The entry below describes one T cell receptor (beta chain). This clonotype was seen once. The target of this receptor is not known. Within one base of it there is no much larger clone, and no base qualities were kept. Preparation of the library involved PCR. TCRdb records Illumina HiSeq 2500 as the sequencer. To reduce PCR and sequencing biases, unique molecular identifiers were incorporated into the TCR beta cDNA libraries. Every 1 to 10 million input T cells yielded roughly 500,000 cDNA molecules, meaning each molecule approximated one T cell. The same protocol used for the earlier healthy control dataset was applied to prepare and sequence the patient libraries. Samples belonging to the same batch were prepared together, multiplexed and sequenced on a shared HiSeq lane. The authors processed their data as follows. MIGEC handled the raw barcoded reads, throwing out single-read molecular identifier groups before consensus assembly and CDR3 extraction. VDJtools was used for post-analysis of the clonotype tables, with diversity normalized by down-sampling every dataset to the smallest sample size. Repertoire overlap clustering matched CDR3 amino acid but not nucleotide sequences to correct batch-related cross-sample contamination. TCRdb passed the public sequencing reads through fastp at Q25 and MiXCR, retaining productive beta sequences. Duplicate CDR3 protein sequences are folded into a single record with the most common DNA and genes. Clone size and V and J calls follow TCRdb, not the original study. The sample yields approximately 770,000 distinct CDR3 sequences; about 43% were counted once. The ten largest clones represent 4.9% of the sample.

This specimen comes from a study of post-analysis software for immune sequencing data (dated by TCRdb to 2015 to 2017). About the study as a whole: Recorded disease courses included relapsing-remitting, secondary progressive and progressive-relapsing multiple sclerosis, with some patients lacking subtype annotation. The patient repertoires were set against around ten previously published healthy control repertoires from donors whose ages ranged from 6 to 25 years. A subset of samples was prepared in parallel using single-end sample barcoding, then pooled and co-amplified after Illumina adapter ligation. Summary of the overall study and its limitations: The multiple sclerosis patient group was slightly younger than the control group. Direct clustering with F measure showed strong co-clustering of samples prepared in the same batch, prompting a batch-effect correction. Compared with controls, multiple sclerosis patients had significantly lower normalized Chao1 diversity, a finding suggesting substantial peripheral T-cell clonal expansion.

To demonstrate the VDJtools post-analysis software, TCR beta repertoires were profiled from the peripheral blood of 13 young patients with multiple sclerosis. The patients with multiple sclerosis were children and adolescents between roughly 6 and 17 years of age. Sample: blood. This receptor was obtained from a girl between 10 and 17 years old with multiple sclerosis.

Here is the DNA: TGCGCCAGCAGCTTGGGCGGGACTAGCGGGGGTAGTCACAATGAGCAGTTCTTC. Its amino acids are CASSLGGTSGGSHNEQFF. The V and J segments used are TRBV5-1 and TRBJ2-1, and TRBD2 matches 14 of the central bases. The germline V end is reduced by 0 bases and the J end by 5 bases; junction bases left unmatched: 7. The CDR3, from cysteine to phenylalanine, totals 18 residues. This entry keeps only the CDR3 DNA: 54 bases, framed from base 1. From a lookup of the germline V gene, CDR1 and CDR2 are SGHRS and YFSETQ.